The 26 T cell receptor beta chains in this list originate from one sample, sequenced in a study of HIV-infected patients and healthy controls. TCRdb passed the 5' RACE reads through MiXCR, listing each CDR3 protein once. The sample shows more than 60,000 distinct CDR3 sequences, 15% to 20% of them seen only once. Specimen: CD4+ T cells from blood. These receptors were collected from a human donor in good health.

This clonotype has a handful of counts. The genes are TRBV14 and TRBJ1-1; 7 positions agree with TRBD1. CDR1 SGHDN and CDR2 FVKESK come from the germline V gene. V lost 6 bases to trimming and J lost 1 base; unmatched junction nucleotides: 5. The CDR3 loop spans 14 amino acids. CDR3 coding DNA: TGTGCCAGCAGACAGGGGATGAAGAACACTGAAGCTTTCTTT. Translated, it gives CASRQGMKNTEAFF.

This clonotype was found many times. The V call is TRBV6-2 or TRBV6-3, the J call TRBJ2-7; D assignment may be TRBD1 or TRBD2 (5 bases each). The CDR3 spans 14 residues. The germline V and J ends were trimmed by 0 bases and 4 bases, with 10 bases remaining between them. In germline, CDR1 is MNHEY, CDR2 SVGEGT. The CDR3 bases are TGTGCCAGCAGTTACTCCGGGACGCCTTACGAGCAGTACTTC. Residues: CASSYSGTPYEQYF.

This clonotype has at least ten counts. This chain's CDR3 is CASSPLLRREIKETQYF. Here the CDR3 DNA reads TGTGCCAGCAGCCCCTTGCTTAGGCGGGAGATTAAAGAGACCCAGTACTTC. This chain connects TRBV7-6 to TRBJ2-5; 7 nucleotides line up with TRBD2. Losses at the gene ends were 5 bases for V and 3 bases for J; bases not matched to a gene: 15. The CDR3 spans 17 residues. From germline, CDR1 is SGHVS and CDR2 FNYEAQ.

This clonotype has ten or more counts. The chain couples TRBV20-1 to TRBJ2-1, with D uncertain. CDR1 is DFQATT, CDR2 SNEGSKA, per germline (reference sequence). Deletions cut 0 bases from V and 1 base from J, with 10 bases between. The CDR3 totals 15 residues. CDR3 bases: TGCAGTGCTAGAGATCTTGGTAGGTCCTACAATGAGCAGTTCTTC. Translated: CSARDLGRSYNEQFF.

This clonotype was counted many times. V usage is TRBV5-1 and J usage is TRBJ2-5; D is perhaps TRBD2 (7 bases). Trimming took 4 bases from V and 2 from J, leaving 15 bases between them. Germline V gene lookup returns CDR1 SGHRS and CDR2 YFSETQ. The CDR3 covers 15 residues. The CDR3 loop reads CASSRGASGQETQYF. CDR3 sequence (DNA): TGCGCCAGCAGCCGGGGGGCTAGCGGACAAGAGACCCAGTACTTC.

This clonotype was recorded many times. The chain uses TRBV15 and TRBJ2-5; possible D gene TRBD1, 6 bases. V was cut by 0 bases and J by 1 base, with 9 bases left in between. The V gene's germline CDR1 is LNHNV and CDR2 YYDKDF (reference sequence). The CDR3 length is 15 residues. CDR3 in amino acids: CATSRDPGAQETQYF. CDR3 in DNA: TGTGCCACCAGCAGAGATCCAGGGGCCCAAGAGACCCAGTACTTC. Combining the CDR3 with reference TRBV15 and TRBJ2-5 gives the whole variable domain DAMVIQNPRYQVTQFGKPVTLSCSQTLNHNVMYWYQQKSSQAPKLLFHYYDKDFNNEADTPDNFQSRRPNTSFCFLDIRSPGLGDTAMYLCATSRDPGAQETQYFGPGTRLLVL.

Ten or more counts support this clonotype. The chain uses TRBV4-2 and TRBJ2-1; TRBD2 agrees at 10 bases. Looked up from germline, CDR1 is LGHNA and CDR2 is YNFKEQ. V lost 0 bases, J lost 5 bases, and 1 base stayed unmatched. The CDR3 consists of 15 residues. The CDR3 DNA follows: TGTGCCAGCAGCCAAGAAGCGGGGGGGCACAATGAGCAGTTCTTC. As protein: CASSQEAGGHNEQFF.

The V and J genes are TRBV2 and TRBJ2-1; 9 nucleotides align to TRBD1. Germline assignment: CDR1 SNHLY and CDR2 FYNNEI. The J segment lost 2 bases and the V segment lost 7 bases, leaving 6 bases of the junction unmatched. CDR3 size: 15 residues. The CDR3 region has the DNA TGTGCCAGCAAGACGGACAGGGGACCCTACAATGAGCAGTTCTTC. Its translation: CASKTDRGPYNEQFF.

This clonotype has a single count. The CDR3 region is CASSYKTRDYEQYF. The CDR3 DNA follows: TGTGCCAGCAGCTACAAGACCCGGGACTACGAGCAGTACTTC. The chain carries TRBV5-5 and TRBJ2-7; D is perhaps TRBD2 (5 bases). CDR3 length: 14 amino acids. The V gene lost 3 bases and the J gene lost 3 bases, with 13 bases spanning the gap. CDR1 and CDR2 (germline): SGHKS, YYEKEE (reference sequence).

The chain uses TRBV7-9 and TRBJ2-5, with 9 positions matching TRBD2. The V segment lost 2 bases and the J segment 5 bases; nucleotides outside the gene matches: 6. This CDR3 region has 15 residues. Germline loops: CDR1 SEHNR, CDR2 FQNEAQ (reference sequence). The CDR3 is CASSLLAGRGETQYF. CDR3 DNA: TGTGCCAGCAGCTTACTAGCGGGAAGGGGTGAGACCCAGTACTTC.

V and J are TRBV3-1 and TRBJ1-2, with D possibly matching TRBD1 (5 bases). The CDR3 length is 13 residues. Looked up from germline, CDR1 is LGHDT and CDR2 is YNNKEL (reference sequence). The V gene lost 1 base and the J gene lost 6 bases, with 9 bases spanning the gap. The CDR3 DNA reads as TGTGCCAGCAGCCAAGGAGGGGTAGATGGCTACACCTTC. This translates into CASSQGGVDGYTF.

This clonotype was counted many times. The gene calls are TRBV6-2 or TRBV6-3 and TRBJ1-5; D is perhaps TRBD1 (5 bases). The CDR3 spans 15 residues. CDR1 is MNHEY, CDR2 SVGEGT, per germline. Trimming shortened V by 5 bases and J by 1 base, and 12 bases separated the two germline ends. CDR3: CASSRDGVSNQPQHF. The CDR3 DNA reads TGTGCCAGCAGTCGGGACGGAGTAAGCAATCAGCCCCAGCATTTT.

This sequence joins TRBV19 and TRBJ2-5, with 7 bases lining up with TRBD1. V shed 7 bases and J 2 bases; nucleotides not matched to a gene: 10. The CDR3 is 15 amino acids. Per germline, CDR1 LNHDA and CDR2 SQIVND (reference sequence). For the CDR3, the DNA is TGTGCCAGTAACTCTGGTGGCAGGGGGCAAGAGACCCAGTACTTC. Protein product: CASNSGGRGQETQYF.

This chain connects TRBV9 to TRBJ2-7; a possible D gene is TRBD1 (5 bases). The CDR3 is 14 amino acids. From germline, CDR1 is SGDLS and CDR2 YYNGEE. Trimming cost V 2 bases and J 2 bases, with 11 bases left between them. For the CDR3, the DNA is TGTGCCAGCAGCGTTGGGGCGGACCCCTACGAGCAGTACTTC. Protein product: CASSVGADPYEQYF.

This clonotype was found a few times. Here the CDR3 DNA reads TGTGCCATCTCGGGACCCTCTAACTATGGCTACACCTTC. Translation: CAISGPSNYGYTF. The V gene is TRBV10-3, the J gene TRBJ1-2; tentative D call: TRBD1 (5 bases). The germline V gene has CDR1 ENHRY and CDR2 SYGVKD. V was pared by 8 bases and J by 0 bases, with 10 bases between. The CDR3 covers 13 residues.

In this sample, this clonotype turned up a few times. The CDR3 coding sequence is TGTGCCAGCAGCCAATCCCTAGCGGCTAACTATGGCTACACCTTC. Its translation is CASSQSLAANYGYTF. The chain carries TRBV3-1 and TRBJ1-2; D unresolved. Germline V gene data show CDR1 as LGHDT and CDR2 as YNNKEL (reference sequence). V gave up 2 bases and J gave up 0 bases, with 10 bases separating them. The CDR3 consists of 15 residues.

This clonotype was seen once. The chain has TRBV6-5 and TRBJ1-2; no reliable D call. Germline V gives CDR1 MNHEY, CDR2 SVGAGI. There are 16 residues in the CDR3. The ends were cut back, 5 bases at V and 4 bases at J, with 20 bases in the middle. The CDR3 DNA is TGTGCCAGCAGTCCCGGACGGGGATACGCAAGCTATGGCTACACCTTC. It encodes CASSPGRGYASYGYTF.

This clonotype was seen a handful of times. CDR3 sequence reads: CASSPGRSSGNTIYF. In DNA, the CDR3 is TGTGCCAGCTCACCGGGACGCAGCTCTGGAAACACCATATATTTT. This chain joins TRBV18 and TRBJ1-3, with a possible D match to TRBD1 (5 bases). The CDR3 is 15 residues long. The V end lost 3 bases, the J end lost 0 bases, and 9 bases lay between the germline ends. Germline CDR1 is KGHSH and CDR2 is LQKENI.

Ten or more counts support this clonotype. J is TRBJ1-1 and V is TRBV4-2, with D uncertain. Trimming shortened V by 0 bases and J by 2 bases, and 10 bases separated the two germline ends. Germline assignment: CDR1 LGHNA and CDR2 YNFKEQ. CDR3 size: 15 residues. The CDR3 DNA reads TGTGCCAGCAGCCAAGACCTGGCCCCCAACACTGAAGCTTTCTTT. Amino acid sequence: CASSQDLAPNTEAFF.

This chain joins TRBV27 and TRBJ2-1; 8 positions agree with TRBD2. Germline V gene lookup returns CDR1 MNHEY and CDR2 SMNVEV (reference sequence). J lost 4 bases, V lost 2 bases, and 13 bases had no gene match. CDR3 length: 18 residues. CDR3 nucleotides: TGTGCCAGCAGTTTACCTGTCTCCCCCGGGACTAGATACAATGAGCAGTTCTTC. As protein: CASSLPVSPGTRYNEQFF.

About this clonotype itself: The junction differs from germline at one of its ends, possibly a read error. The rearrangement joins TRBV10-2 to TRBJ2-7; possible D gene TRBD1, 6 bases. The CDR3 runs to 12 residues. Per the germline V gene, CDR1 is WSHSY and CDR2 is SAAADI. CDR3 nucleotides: TGCGCCAGCGCGACGACGGACAGAACTCCGGTCTTC. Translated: CASATTDRTPVF.

CDR3 DNA: TGCGCCAGCAGCTCGCTAGCGGGGGGGCTCGAGCAGTACTTC. This codes for CASSSLAGGLEQYF. The genes are TRBV5-1 and TRBJ2-7; TRBD2 matches 12 bases. CDR3 length: 14 amino acids. Germline V gene data show CDR1 as SGHRS and CDR2 as YFSETQ. Trimming removed 3 bases from V and 6 bases from J; junction bases left unmatched: 4.

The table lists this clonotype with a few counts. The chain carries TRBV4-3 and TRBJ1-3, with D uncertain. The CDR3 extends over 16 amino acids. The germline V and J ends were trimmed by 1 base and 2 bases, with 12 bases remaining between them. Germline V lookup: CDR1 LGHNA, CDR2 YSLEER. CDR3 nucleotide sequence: TGCGCCAGCAGCCAAGGTCAACGGGGTACTGGAAACACCATATATTTT. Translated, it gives CASSQGQRGTGNTIYF.

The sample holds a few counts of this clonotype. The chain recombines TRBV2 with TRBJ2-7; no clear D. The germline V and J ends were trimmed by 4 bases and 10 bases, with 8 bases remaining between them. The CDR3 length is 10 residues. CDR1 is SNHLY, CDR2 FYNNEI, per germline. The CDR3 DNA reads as TGTGCCAGCAGTGCGGTGCGTCAGTACTTC. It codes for CASSAVRQYF. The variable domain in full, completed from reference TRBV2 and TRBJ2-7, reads EPEVTQTPSHQVTQMGQEVILRCVPISNHLYFYWYRQILGQKVEFLVSFYNNEISEKSEIFDDQFSVERPDGSNFTLKIRSTKLEDSAMYFCASSAVRQYFGPGTRLTVT.

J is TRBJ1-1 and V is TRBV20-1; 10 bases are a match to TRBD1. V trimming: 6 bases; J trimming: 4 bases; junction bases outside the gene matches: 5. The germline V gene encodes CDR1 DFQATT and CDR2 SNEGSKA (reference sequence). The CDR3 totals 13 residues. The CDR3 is CSATGGRVTEAFF. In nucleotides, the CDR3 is TGCAGTGCGACAGGGGGCCGGGTCACTGAAGCTTTCTTT.

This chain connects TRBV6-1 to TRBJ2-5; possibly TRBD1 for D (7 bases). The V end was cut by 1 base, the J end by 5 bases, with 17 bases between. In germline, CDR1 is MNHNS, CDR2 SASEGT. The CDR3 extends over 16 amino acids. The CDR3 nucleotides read TGTGCCAGCAGTGAAGTGGATTCAGGGGGGAGGGAGACCCAGTACTTC. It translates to CASSEVDSGGRETQYF.